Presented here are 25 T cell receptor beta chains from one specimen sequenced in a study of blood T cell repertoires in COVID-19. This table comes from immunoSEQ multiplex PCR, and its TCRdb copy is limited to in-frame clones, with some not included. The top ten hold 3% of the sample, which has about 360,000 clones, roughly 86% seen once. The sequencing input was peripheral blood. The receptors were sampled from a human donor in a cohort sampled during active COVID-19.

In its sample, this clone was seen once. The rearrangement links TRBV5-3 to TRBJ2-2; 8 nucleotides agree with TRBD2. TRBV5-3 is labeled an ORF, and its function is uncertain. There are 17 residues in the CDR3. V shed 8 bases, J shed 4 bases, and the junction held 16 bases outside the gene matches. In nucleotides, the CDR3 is TGTGCCAGCGCCCGGGGGGGGCGGGGGCCGGGCACCGGGGAGCTGTTTTTT. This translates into CASARGGRGPGTGELFF.

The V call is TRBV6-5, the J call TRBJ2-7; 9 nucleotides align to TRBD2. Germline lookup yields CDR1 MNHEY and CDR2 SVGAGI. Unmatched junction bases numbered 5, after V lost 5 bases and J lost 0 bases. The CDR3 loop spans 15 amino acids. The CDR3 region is CASSPRAGGSYEQYF. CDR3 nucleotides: TGTGCCAGCAGTCCTAGAGCGGGGGGCTCCTACGAGCAGTACTTC.

CDR3 residues: CASSPGTGGDLSGYTF. CDR3 nucleotide sequence: TGCGCCAGCAGCCCAGGGACAGGGGGAGACCTATCCGGCTACACCTTC. This chain uses TRBV5-1 with TRBJ1-2; 11 nucleotides line up with TRBD1. J lost 8 bases, V lost 4 bases, and 13 bases had no gene match. This CDR3 contains 16 residues. The germline gives CDR1 SGHRS, CDR2 YFSETQ.

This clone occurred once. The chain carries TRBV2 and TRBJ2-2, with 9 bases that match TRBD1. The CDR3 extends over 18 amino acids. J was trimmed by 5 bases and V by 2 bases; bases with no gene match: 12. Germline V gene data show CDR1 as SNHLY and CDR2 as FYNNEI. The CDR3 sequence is CASSETVDYRGRTGELFF. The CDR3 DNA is TGTGCCAGCAGTGAAACTGTTGATTACAGGGGGCGAACCGGGGAGCTGTTTTTT. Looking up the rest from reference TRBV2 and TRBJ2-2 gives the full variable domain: EPEVTQTPSHQVTQMGQEVILRCVPISNHLYFYWYRQILGQKVEFLVSFYNNEISEKSEIFDDQFSVERPDGSNFTLKIRSTKLEDSAMYFCASSETVDYRGRTGELFFGEGSRLTVL.

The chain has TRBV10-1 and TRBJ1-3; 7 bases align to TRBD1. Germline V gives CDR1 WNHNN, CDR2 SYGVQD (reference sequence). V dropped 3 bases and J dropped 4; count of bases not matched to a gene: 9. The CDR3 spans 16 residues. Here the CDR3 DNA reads TGCGCCAGCAGTGATGGATCGTGGACAGGAGGAAACACCATATATTTT. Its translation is CASSDGSWTGGNTIYF.

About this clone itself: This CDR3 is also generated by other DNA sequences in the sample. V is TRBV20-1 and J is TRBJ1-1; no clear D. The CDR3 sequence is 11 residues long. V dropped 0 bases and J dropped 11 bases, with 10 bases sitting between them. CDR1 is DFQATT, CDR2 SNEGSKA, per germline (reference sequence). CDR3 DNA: TGCAGTGCTAGAGACCCCCCGGGGGCTTTCTTT. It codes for CSARDPPGAFF.

The CDR3 DNA follows: TGTGCCAGCAGCTTAGGGGGCCCCGGGACACACTACGAGCAGTACTTC. It specifies CASSLGGPGTHYEQYF. The V gene is TRBV7-2, the J gene TRBJ2-7; perhaps TRBD1 as D (6 bases). Germline V gene sequence: CDR1 SGHTA, CDR2 FQGNSA. This CDR3 region has 16 residues. V lost 1 base and J 3 bases, leaving 16 bases between the germline ends.

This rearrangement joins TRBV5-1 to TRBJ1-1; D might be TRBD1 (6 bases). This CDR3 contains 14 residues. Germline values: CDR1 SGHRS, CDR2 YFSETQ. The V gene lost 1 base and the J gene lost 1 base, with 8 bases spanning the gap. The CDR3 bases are TGCGCCAGCAGCTTGATCAGGGGGAACACTGAAGCTTTCTTT. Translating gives CASSLIRGNTEAFF.

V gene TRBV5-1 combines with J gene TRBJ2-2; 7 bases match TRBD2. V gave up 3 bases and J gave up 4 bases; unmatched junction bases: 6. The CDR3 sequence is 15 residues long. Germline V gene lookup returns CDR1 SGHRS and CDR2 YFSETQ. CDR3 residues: CASSSSGIRTGELFF. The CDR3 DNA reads TGCGCCAGCAGCTCAAGCGGGATCCGCACCGGGGAGCTGTTTTTT.

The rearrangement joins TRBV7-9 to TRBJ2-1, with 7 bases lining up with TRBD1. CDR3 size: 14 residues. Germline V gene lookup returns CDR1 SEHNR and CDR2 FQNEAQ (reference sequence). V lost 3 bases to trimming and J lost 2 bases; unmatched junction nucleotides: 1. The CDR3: CASSLDRTYNEQFF. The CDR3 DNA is TGTGCCAGCAGCTTGGACAGGACCTACAATGAGCAGTTCTTC.

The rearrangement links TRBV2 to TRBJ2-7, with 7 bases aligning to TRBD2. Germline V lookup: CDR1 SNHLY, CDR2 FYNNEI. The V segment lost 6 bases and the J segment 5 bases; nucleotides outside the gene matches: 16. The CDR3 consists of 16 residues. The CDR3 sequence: CASRPLAGVFSDEQYF. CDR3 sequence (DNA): TGTGCCAGCAGGCCCCTGGCGGGAGTTTTCTCGGACGAGCAGTACTTC.

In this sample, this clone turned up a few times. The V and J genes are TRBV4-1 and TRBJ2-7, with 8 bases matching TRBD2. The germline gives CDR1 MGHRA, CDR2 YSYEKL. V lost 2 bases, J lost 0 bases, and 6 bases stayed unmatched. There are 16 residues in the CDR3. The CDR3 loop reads CASSQTGGGSSYEQYF. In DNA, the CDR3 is TGCGCCAGCAGCCAAACCGGGGGGGGTAGCTCCTACGAGCAGTACTTC.

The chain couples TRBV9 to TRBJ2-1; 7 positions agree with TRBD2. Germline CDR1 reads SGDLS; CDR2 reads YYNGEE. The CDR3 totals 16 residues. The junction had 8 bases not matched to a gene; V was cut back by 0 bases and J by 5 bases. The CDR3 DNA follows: TGTGCCAGCAGCGTAGCGGGAGGATCTAACCACAATGAGCAGTTCTTC. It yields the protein CASSVAGGSNHNEQFF.

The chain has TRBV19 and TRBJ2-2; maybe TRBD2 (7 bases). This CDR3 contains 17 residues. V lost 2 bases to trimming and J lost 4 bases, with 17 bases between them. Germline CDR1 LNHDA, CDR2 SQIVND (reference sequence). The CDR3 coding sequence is TGTGCCAGTAGTATACGGGGCCTAGGGGGGGGCACCGGGGAGCTGTTTTTT. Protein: CASSIRGLGGGTGELFF.

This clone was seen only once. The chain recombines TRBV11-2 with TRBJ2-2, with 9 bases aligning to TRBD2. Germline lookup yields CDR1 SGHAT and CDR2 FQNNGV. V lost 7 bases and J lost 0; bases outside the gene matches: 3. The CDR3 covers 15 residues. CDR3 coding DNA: TGTGCCAGCAAGCTAGCGGGGCCGAACACCGGGGAGCTGTTTTTT. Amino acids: CASKLAGPNTGELFF. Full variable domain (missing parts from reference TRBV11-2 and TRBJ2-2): EAGVAQSPRYKIIEKRQSVAFWCNPISGHATLYWYQQILGQGPKLLIQFQNNGVVDDSQLPKDRFSAERLKGVDSTLKIQPAKLEDSAVYLCASKLAGPNTGELFFGEGSRLTVL.

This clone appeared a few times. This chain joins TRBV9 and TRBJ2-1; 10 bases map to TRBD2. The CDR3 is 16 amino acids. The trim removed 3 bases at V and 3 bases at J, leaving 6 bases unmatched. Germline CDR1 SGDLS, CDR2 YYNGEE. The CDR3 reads CASSALLAGGYNEQFF. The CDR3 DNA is TGTGCCAGCAGCGCACTATTAGCGGGGGGCTACAATGAGCAGTTCTTC.

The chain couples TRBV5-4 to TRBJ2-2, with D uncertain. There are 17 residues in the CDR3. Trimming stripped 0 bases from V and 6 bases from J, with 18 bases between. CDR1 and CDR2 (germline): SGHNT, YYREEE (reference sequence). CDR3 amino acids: CASSLASGSIFAGELFF. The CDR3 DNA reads TGTGCCAGCAGCTTGGCCTCGGGTAGCATCTTCGCCGGGGAGCTGTTTTTT.

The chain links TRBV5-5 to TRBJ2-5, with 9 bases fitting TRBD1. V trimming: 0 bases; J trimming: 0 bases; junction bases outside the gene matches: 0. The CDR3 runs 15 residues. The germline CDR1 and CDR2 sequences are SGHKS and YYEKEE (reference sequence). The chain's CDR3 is CASSLGTGDQETQYF. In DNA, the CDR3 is TGTGCCAGCAGCTTGGGGACAGGGGACCAAGAGACCCAGTACTTC.

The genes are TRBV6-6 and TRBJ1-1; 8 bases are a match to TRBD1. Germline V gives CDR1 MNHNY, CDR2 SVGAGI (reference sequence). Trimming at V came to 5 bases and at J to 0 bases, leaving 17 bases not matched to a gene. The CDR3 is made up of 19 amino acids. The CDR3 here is CASSHAGQAGWYMNTEAFF. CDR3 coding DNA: TGTGCCAGCAGTCACGCGGGACAGGCCGGGTGGTACATGAACACTGAAGCTTTCTTT.

CDR3 region: CASMYGQRDRNTEAFF. The DNA for the CDR3 is TGTGCCAGCATGTACGGACAGAGAGATAGGAACACTGAAGCTTTCTTT. The chain combines TRBV2 with TRBJ1-1; a possible D gene is TRBD1 (6 bases). The V and J ends lost 7 bases and 1 base respectively, with 19 bases between them. Looked up from germline, CDR1 is SNHLY and CDR2 is FYNNEI. This CDR3 has 16 amino acids. The complete variable domain, with remaining parts taken from reference TRBV2 and TRBJ1-1, reads EPEVTQTPSHQVTQMGQEVILRCVPISNHLYFYWYRQILGQKVEFLVSFYNNEISEKSEIFDDQFSVERPDGSNFTLKIRSTKLEDSAMYFCASMYGQRDRNTEAFFGQGTRLTVV.

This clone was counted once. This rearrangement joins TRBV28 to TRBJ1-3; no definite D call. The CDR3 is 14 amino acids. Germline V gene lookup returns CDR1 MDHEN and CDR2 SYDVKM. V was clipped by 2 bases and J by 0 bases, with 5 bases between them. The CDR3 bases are TGTGCCAGCAGTTTACGGGGCTCTGGAAACACCATATATTTT. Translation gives CASSLRGSGNTIYF.

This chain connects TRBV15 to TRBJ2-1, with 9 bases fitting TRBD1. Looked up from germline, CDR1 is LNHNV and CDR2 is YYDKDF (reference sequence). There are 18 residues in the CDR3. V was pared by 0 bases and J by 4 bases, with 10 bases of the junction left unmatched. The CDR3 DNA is TGTGCCACCAGCAGAGATGCCACCGGGACAGGGTCTTACAATGAGCAGTTCTTC. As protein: CATSRDATGTGSYNEQFF.

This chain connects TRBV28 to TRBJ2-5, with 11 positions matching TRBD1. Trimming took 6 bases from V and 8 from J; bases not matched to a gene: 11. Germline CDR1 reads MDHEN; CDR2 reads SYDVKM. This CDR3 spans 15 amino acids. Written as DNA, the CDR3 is TGTGCCAGCAGCCACCGGGACAGGGGGAGAGTTACCCAGTACTTC. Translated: CASSHRDRGRVTQYF.

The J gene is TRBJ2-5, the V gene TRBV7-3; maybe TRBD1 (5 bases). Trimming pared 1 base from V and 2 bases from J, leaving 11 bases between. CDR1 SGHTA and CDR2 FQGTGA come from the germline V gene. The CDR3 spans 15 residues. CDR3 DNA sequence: TGTGCCAGCAGCTTAATGGGGCAGGTACAAGAGACCCAGTACTTC. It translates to CASSLMGQVQETQYF.

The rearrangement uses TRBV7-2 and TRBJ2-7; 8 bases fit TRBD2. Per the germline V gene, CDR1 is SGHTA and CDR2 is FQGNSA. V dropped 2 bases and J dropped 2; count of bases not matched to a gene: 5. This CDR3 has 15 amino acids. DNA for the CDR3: TGTGCCAGCAGCTTACAAGCGGGGGCAACCTACGAGCAGTACTTC. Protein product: CASSLQAGATYEQYF.